Below are 16 T cell receptor beta chains sequenced from a single sample in a study of blood T cell repertoires in COVID-19. Assay: immunoSEQ multiplex PCR; the TCRdb copy retains only in-frame clones and omits some. The sample includes about 190,000 clones, about 88% of them seen just once. The sequenced sample consisted of PBMCs or T cells enriched from blood (not recorded which). The receptors shown here come from a woman aged 40 to 50 in a cohort exposed to, infected with or recovered from COVID-19 (not recorded which).

The J gene is TRBJ2-1, the V gene TRBV10-3; 11 positions match TRBD1. Looked up from germline, CDR1 is ENHRY and CDR2 is SYGVKD. V was clipped by 3 bases and J by 7 bases; unmatched bases: 8. CDR3 size: 16 residues. The CDR3 spells CAISDLGQGAKNEQFF. The CDR3, as DNA: TGTGCCATCAGTGATCTTGGACAGGGGGCTAAGAATGAGCAGTTCTTC.

This chain uses TRBV6-5 with TRBJ2-7; no clear D. The germline CDR1 and CDR2 sequences are MNHEY and SVGAGI. The CDR3 covers 13 residues. V was cut by 4 bases and J by 4 bases, with 11 bases left in between. The DNA for the CDR3 is TGTGCCAGCAGTTCAGGCCCGTGGTACGAGCAGTACTTC. It yields the protein CASSSGPWYEQYF.

This chain links TRBV7-2 with TRBJ1-1; possibly TRBD1 for D (6 bases). CDR3 length equals 14 residues. CDR1 is SGHTA and CDR2 is FQGNSA in the germline V gene. V dropped 7 bases and J dropped 4 bases, with 16 bases sitting between them. Here the CDR3 DNA reads TGTGCCAGCACCCCCGGCAACAGGGTCACTGAAGCTTTCTTT. This translates into CASTPGNRVTEAFF.

This clone was seen only once. The chain couples TRBV11-3 to TRBJ2-1, with TRBD1 matching 9 bases. Germline trimming cut 5 bases from V and 8 bases from J; bases unmatched to any gene: 16. This CDR3 has 17 residues. Germline V gene data show CDR1 as SGHNT and CDR2 as YENEEA. CDR3 in DNA: TGTGCCAGCAGCCTGGGGTCCGGGACAGGGTATGAGGATGAGCAGTTCTTC. It encodes CASSLGSGTGYEDEQFF.

In this sample, this clone turned up once. The chain employs TRBV6-5 and TRBJ1-2; possible D gene TRBD1, 5 bases. CDR1 and CDR2 (germline): MNHEY, SVGAGI. The germline V and J ends were trimmed by 6 bases and 2 bases, with 10 bases remaining between them. This CDR3 is 13 amino acids long. The CDR3 DNA sequence: TGTGCCAGCAGACAGGCAGGCAACTATGGCTACACCTTC. Its protein is CASRQAGNYGYTF.

This chain uses TRBV18 with TRBJ2-3; D is possibly TRBD1 (6 bases). In germline, CDR1 is KGHSH, CDR2 LQKENI. This CDR3 is 16 amino acids long. Deletions cut 1 base from V and 2 bases from J, with 13 bases between. DNA of the CDR3: TGTGCCAGCTCACCACTTAGGGGACATAACACAGATACGCAGTATTTT. Its protein product is CASSPLRGHNTDTQYF.

V and J are TRBV10-1 and TRBJ1-4; possibly TRBD1 for D (5 bases). The CDR3 contains 13 residues. V was pared by 2 bases and J by 10 bases, with 11 bases between. Germline loops: CDR1 WNHNN, CDR2 SYGVQD (reference sequence). The CDR3 is CASSETGGGKLFF. Here the CDR3 DNA reads TGCGCCAGCAGTGAGACCGGGGGGGGAAAACTGTTTTTT.

This clone has more than one count but fewer than ten. The rearrangement links TRBV2 to TRBJ1-1; no clear D. CDR1 and CDR2 (germline): SNHLY, FYNNEI. The V end lost 7 bases, the J end lost 6 bases, and 12 bases lay between the germline ends. CDR3 length equals 12 residues. This CDR3 reads CASKGDTPEAFF. In DNA form, the CDR3 reads TGTGCCAGCAAGGGAGACACCCCTGAAGCTTTCTTT.

This chain uses TRBV12-3 or TRBV12-4 with TRBJ2-7; perhaps TRBD1 as D (5 bases). The CDR3 contains 13 residues. The ends were cut back, 6 bases at V and 6 bases at J, with 15 bases in the middle. The CDR3 reads CASSRIKGSEQYF. CDR3 nucleotide sequence: TGTGCCAGCAGCCGTATAAAGGGGTCCGAGCAGTACTTC.

The genes are TRBV6-5 and TRBJ1-5; TRBD1 aligns across 8 bases. This CDR3 is built from 14 residues. The germline V gene encodes CDR1 MNHEY and CDR2 SVGAGI. J gave up 2 bases and V 8 bases, and 5 bases lay outside the gene matches. The CDR3 loop is CASEATGGNQPQHF. The CDR3 region has the DNA TGTGCCAGCGAAGCGACAGGGGGCAATCAGCCCCAGCATTTT.

In its sample, this clone was seen a few times. The chain is built from TRBV24-1 and TRBJ2-1, with 8 bases fitting TRBD2. The CDR3 spans 17 residues. The germline gives CDR1 KGHDR, CDR2 SFDVKD. J was trimmed by 2 bases and V by 5 bases; bases with no gene match: 10. CDR3 amino acids: CATSGPTSSGAYNEQFF. The CDR3 DNA reads TGTGCCACCAGTGGCCCGACTAGTAGCGGGGCCTACAATGAGCAGTTCTTC.

This rearrangement joins TRBV4-1 to TRBJ1-1; D call uncertain. The V end lost 0 bases, the J end lost 5 bases, and 10 bases lay between the germline ends. Germline CDR1 is MGHRA and CDR2 is YSYEKL. The CDR3 extends over 14 amino acids. The CDR3 protein is CASSQDWPGTEAFF. As DNA, the CDR3 is TGCGCCAGCAGCCAAGACTGGCCGGGGACTGAAGCTTTCTTT.

The sample holds a few counts of this clone. V gene TRBV29-1 combines with J gene TRBJ1-4; a weak D match, TRBD1 (5 bases). Germline values: CDR1 SQVTM, CDR2 ANQGSEA. The CDR3 is 13 amino acids. V was pared by 4 bases and J by 8 bases, with 14 bases between. The CDR3 protein is CSVVMGGGEKLFF. The CDR3 DNA sequence: TGCAGCGTTGTCATGGGGGGAGGCGAAAAACTGTTTTTT. Using reference TRBV29-1 and TRBJ1-4 for the parts outside the CDR3, the full variable domain is SAVISQKPSRDICQRGTSLTIQCQVDSQVTMMFWYRQQPGQSLTLIATANQGSEATYESGFVIDKFPISRPNLTFSTLTVSNMSPEDSSIYLCSVVMGGGEKLFFGSGTQLSVL.

J is TRBJ2-1 and V is TRBV28; TRBD2 matches at 11 bases. Germline CDR1 MDHEN, CDR2 SYDVKM. The ends lost 5 bases at V and 1 base at J; junction bases unmatched: 7. This CDR3 comprises 17 residues. The CDR3 bases are TGTGCCAGCAGTGGCACTAGCGGGAGTCGGTCCTACAATGAGCAGTTCTTC. It encodes CASSGTSGSRSYNEQFF.

The chain combines TRBV7-9 with TRBJ1-1; 12 bases line up with TRBD1. The V segment lost 4 bases and the J segment 3 bases; nucleotides outside the gene matches: 6. Germline V gene data show CDR1 as SEHNR and CDR2 as FQNEAQ (reference sequence). The CDR3 is made up of 16 amino acids. CDR3 nucleotide sequence: TGTGCCAGCAGCTGGGGACAGGGGGCGCTTGACACTGAAGCTTTCTTT. It specifies CASSWGQGALDTEAFF.

The chain combines TRBV5-1 with TRBJ2-5; D possibly corresponds to TRBD1 (5 bases). Germline CDR1 is SGHRS and CDR2 is YFSETQ. Trimming took off 0 bases at V and 2 bases at J, with 14 bases between the two ends. The CDR3 contains 16 residues. The CDR3 DNA reads as TGCGCCAGCAGCTTGGGGCCCAGGGAACGGCAAGAGACCCAGTACTTC. It codes for CASSLGPRERQETQYF.